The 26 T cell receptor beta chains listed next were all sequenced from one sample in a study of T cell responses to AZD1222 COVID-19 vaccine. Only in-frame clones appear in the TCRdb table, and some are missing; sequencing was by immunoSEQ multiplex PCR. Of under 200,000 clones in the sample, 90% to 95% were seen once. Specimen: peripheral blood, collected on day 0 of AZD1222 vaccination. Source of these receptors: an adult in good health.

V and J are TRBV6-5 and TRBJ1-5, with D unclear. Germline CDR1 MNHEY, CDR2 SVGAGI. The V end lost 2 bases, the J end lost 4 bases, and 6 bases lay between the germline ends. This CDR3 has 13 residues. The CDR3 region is CASSYDGNQPQHF. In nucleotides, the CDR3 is TGTGCCAGCAGTTACGACGGGAATCAGCCCCAGCATTTT.

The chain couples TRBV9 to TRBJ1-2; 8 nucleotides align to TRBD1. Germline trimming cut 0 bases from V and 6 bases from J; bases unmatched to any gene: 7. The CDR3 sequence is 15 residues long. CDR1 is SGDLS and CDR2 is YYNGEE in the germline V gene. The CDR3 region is CASSVAFQGADGYTF. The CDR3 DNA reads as TGTGCCAGCAGCGTAGCGTTCCAGGGGGCAGATGGCTACACCTTC.

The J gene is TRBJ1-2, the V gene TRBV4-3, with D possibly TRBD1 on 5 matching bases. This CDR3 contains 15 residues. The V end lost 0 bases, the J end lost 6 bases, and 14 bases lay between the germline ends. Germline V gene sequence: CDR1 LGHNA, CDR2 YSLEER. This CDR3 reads CASSQDRDAWNGYTF. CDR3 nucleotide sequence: TGCGCCAGCAGCCAAGACAGGGACGCCTGGAATGGCTACACCTTC.

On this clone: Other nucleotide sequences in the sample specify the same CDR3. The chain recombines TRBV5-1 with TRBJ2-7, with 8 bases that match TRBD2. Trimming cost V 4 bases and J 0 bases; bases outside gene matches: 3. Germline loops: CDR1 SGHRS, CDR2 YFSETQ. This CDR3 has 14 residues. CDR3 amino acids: CASSLSGSSYEQYF. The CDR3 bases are TGCGCCAGCAGCCTAAGCGGGAGCTCCTACGAGCAGTACTTC.

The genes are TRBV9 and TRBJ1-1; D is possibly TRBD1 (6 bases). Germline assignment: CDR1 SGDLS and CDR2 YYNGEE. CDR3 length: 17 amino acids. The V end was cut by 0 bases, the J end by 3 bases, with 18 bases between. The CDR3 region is CASSVGDWGAPDTEAFF. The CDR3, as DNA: TGTGCCAGCAGCGTAGGCGATTGGGGGGCGCCGGACACTGAAGCTTTCTTT.

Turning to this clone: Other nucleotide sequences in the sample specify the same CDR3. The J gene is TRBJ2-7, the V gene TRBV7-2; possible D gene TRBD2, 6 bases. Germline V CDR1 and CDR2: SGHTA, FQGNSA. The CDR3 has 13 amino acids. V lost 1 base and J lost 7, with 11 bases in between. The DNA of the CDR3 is TGTGCCAGCAGCTTAGGTGTAGGAGGGGAGCAGTACTTC. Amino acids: CASSLGVGGEQYF.

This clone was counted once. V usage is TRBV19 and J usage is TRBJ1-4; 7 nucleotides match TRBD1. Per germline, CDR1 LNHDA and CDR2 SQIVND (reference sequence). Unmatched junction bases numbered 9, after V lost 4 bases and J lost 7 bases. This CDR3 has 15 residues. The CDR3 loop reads CASSTTGQIREKLFF. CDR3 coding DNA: TGTGCCAGTAGTACCACGGGACAGATCCGTGAAAAACTGTTTTTT.

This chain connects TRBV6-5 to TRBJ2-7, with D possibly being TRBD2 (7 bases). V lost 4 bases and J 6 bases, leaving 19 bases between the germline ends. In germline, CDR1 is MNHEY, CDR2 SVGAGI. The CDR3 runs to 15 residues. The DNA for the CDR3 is TGTGCCAGCAGTTCACGGGGGGCCCCCTCCATCGAGCAGTACTTC. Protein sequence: CASSSRGAPSIEQYF.

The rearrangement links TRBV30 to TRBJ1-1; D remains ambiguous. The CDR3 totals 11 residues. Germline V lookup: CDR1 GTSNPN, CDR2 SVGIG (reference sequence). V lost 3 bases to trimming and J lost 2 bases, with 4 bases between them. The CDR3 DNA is TGTGCCTGGAGCGTTAACACTGAAGCTTTCTTT. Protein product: CAWSVNTEAFF.

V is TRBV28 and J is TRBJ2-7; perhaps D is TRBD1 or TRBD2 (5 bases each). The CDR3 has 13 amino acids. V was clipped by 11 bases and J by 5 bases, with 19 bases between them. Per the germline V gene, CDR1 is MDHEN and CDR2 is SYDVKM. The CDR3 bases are TGTGCCTCCCTAGAGGGGAGACTCAACGAGCAGTACTTC. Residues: CASLEGRLNEQYF.

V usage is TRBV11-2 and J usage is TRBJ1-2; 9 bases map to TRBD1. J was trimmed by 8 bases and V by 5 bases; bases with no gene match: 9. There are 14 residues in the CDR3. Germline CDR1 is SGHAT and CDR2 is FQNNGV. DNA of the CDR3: TGTGCCAGCAGCCCGGGACAGGGCCTGCTAGGCTACACCTTC. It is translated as CASSPGQGLLGYTF. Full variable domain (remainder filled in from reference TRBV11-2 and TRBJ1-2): EAGVAQSPRYKIIEKRQSVAFWCNPISGHATLYWYQQILGQGPKLLIQFQNNGVVDDSQLPKDRFSAERLKGVDSTLKIQPAKLEDSAVYLCASSPGQGLLGYTFGSGTRLTVV.

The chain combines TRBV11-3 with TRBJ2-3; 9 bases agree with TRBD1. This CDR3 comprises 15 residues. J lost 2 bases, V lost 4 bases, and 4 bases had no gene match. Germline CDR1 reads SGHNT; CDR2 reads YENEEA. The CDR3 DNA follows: TGTGCCAGCAGCTACGGGACAGGGCACACAGATACGCAGTATTTT. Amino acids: CASSYGTGHTDTQYF.

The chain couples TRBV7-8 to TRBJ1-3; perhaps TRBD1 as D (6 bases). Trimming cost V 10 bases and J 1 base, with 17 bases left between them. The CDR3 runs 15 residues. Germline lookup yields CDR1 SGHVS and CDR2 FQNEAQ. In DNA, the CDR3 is TGTGCCACCTCAGACAGGATGGTTTCTGGAAACACCATATATTTT. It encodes CATSDRMVSGNTIYF.

The CDR3 loop reads CASSQSGGAADTQYF. The DNA of the CDR3 is TGCGCCAGCAGCCAAAGCGGGGGGGCCGCGGATACGCAGTATTTT. The chain recombines TRBV4-3 with TRBJ2-3; 10 positions match TRBD2. Trimming removed 2 bases from V and 6 bases from J; junction bases left unmatched: 5. CDR1 LGHNA and CDR2 YSLEER come from the germline V gene. This CDR3 is 15 amino acids long.

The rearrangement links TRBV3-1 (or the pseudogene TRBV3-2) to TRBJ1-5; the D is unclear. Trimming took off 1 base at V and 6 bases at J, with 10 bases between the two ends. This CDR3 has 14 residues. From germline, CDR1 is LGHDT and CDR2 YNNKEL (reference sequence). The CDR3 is CASSQGGGFQPQHF. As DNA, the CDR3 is TGTGCCAGCAGCCAAGGGGGAGGATTTCAGCCCCAGCATTTT.

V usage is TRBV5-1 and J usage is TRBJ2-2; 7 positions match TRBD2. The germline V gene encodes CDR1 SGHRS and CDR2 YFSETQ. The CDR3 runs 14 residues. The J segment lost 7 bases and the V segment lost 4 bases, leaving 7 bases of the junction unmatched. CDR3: CASSGRLADGELFF. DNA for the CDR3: TGCGCCAGCAGCGGGAGACTAGCCGACGGGGAGCTGTTTTTT.

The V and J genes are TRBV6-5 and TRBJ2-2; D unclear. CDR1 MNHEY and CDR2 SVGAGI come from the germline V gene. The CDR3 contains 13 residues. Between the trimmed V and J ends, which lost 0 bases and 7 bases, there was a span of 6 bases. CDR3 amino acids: CASSYSPGGELFF. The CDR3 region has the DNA TGTGCCAGCAGTTACTCGCCCGGCGGGGAGCTGTTTTTT.

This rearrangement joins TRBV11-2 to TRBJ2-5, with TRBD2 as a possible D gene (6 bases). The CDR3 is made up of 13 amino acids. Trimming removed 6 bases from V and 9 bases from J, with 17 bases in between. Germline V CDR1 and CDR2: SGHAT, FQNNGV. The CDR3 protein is CASRALGGAAQYF. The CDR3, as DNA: TGTGCCAGCAGAGCCCTCGGGGGTGCGGCCCAGTACTTC.

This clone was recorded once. The CDR3 loop reads CASSAGYGYTF. The CDR3 coding sequence is TGTGCCAGCAGTGCCGGATATGGCTACACCTTC. This chain joins TRBV6-1 and TRBJ1-2; no firm D call. Germline CDR1 MNHNS, CDR2 SASEGT. The CDR3 totals 11 residues. V lost 4 bases, J lost 5 bases, and 5 bases lay in between.

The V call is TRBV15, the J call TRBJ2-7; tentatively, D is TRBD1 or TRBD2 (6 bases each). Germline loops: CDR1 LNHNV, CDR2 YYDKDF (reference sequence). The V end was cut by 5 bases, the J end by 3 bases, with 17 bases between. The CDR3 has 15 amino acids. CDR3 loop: CATSAGLGGGYEQYF. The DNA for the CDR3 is TGTGCCACCAGCGCGGGTTTGGGGGGCGGCTACGAGCAGTACTTC.

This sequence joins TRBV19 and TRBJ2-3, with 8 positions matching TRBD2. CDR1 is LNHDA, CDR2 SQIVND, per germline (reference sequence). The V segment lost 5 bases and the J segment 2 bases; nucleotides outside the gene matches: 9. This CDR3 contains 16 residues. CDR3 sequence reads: CASSAQGSGATDTQYF. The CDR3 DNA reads TGTGCCAGTAGTGCTCAGGGTAGCGGGGCCACAGATACGCAGTATTTT.

CDR3 coding DNA: TGCGCCAGCAGTCCCTCAGGGTCCCAGCCCCAGCATTTT. Residues: CASSPSGSQPQHF. This chain uses TRBV10-1 with TRBJ1-5; possibly TRBD1 for D (5 bases). CDR1 and CDR2 (germline): WNHNN, SYGVQD (reference sequence). This CDR3 contains 13 residues. V lost 5 bases to trimming and J lost 7 bases, with 12 bases between them.

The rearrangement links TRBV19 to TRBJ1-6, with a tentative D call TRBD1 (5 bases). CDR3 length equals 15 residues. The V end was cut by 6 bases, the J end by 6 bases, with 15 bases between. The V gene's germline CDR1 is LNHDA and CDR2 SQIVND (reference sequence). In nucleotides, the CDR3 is TGTGCCAGTAGCCGAGCGGGACTCACTAATTCACCCCTCCACTTT. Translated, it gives CASSRAGLTNSPLHF. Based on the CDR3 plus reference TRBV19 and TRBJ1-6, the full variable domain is DGGITQSPKYLFRKEGQNVTLSCEQNLNHDAMYWYRQDPGQGLRLIYYSQIVNDFQKGDIAEGYSVSREKKESFPLTVTSAQKNPTAFYLCASSRAGLTNSPLHFGNGTRLTVT.

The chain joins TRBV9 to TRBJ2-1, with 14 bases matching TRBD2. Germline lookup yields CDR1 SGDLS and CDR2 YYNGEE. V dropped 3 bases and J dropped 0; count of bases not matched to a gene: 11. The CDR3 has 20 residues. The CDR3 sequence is CASSGPRLAGGLSSYNEQFF. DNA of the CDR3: TGTGCCAGCAGCGGGCCCCGACTAGCGGGGGGGTTGAGCTCCTACAATGAGCAGTTCTTC.

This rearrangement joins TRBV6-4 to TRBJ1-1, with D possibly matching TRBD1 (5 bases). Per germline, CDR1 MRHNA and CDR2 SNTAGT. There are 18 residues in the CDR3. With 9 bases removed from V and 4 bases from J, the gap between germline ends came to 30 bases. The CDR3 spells CARANPTQGLNSSTEAFF. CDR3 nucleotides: TGTGCCAGAGCCAACCCAACTCAGGGTTTGAACAGTTCCACTGAAGCTTTCTTT.

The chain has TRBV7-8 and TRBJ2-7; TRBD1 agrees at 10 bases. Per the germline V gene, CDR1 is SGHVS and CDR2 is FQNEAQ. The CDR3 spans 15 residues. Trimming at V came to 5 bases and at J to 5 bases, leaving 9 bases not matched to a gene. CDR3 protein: CASSPQGQGVHEQYF. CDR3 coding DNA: TGTGCCAGCAGCCCCCAAGGACAGGGGGTCCACGAGCAGTACTTC.